This T cell receptor beta chain was profiled in a study of T cell repertoires in cytomegalovirus infection. The CDR3 contains 14 residues. The germline V and J ends were trimmed by 3 bases and 0 bases, with 6 bases remaining between them. Per the germline V gene, CDR1 is MNHEY and CDR2 is SVGEGT. TCRdb reanalysed the reads using MiXCR and keeps one entry per CDR3 protein. This sample has 400,000 or so distinct CDR3 sequences; 25% to 40% occur once, and the top ten carry about an eighth. This clonotype has just a few counts. The source is a human donor in good health (CMV status not recorded). Some clones in this sample may be carry-over from other donors' samples. What was sequenced was PBMCs. The rearrangement links TRBV6-2 or TRBV6-3 to TRBJ2-1, with unresolved D. The CDR3 spells CASSYGTSYNEQFF. The DNA of the CDR3 is TGTGCCAGCAGTTATGGTACCTCCTACAATGAGCAGTTCTTC.